This is a list of T cell receptor beta chains from one sample in a study of blood T cell repertoires in COVID-19. Sequencing used immunoSEQ multiplex PCR; TCRdb keeps in-frame clones, though not all of them. The data contain some 250,000 clones, approximately 89% of them singletons. Sequenced input: PBMCs or T cells enriched from blood (not recorded which). All receptors come from a woman between 25 and 40 years old with acute COVID-19. CDR3s include the opening cysteine and the closing phenylalanine or tryptophan. Clone size is shown for a subset of rows, as once, few, many or a class of expanded clone.

size: -; V: TRBV30; J: TRBJ2-7; CDR3: CAWSGSHEQYF
size: -; V: TRBV28; J: TRBJ2-7; CDR3: CASTSGGAFEQYF
size: -; V: TRBV3-1/TRBV3-2; J: TRBJ2-5; CDR3: CASSQETGQETQYF
size: -; V: TRBV11-2; J: TRBJ2-1; CDR3: CASSLALAGYNEQFF
size: -; V: TRBV15; J: TRBJ2-5; CDR3: CATSRDAEETQYF
size: -; V: TRBV7-9; J: TRBJ2-1; CDR3: CASSLAGGPSNEQFF
size: -; V: TRBV10-1; J: TRBJ1-6; CDR3: CASSVGDSPLHF
size: -; V: TRBV7-9; J: TRBJ1-5; CDR3: CASSLDGYSNQPQHF
size: -; V: TRBV6-1; J: TRBJ1-1; CDR3: CASSVEGAAEAFF
size: -; V: TRBV3-1/TRBV3-2; J: TRBJ1-6; CDR3: CASSQPQGRREPLHF
size: few; V: TRBV5-5; J: TRBJ1-3; CDR3: CASSLSLSALGNTIYF
size: few; V: TRBV6-5; J: TRBJ1-2; CDR3: CASSYSSGGYGYTF
size: -; V: TRBV2; J: TRBJ1-6; CDR3: CASTLLYGGYDNSPLHF
size: -; V: TRBV14; J: TRBJ1-1; CDR3: CASNNGQKRREAFF
size: once; V: TRBV11-3; J: TRBJ1-1; CDR3: CASSSRGNTEAFF
size: -; V: TRBV4-3; J: TRBJ1-2; CDR3: CASSPRRGSGYTF
size: -; V: TRBV28; J: TRBJ1-5; CDR3: CASSPPGQGRPQPQHF
size: -; V: TRBV5-4; J: TRBJ1-5; CDR3: CASSVRGSNQPQHF
size: -; V: TRBV7-9; J: TRBJ2-7; CDR3: CASRRTSGGEYEQYF
size: -; V: TRBV11-2; J: TRBJ1-6; CDR3: CASRKGQKNSPLHF
size: few; V: TRBV27; J: TRBJ1-5; CDR3: CASSFRQGSQPQHF
size: -; V: TRBV4-3; J: TRBJ2-5; CDR3: CASSQGLGPQETQYF
size: -; V: TRBV2; J: TRBJ1-4; CDR3: CASTQNEKLFF
size: -; V: TRBV28; J: TRBJ2-6; CDR3: CASSRRQFDSGANVLTF
size: -; V: TRBV10-3; J: TRBJ1-4; CDR3: CAISDRVDEKLFF
size: -; V: TRBV7-3; J: TRBJ2-7; CDR3: CASRTIQGQYF
size: -; V: TRBV5-5; J: TRBJ1-4; CDR3: CASSTIGTGGNEKLFF
size: -; V: TRBV7-9; J: TRBJ2-5; CDR3: CASSLQGRETQYF
size: -; V: TRBV19; J: TRBJ1-5; CDR3: CASSLERISNQPQHF
size: -; V: TRBV21-1; J: TRBJ1-5; CDR3: CASSRLPAGIDQPQHF
size: -; V: TRBV5-1; J: TRBJ1-5; CDR3: CASSPGGNQPQHF
size: -; V: TRBV7-8; J: TRBJ2-1; CDR3: CASSSPEDSWVVSEQFF
size: -; V: TRBV5-6; J: TRBJ1-2; CDR3: CASSPDRGYGYTF
size: -; V: TRBV7-9; J: TRBJ2-2; CDR3: CASSDKTGWNTGELFF
size: -; V: TRBV5-4; J: TRBJ2-1; CDR3: CASSQRGTRNSYNEQFF
size: -; V: TRBV19; J: TRBJ1-3; CDR3: CASRGDTIYF
size: -; V: TRBV10-3; J: TRBJ1-3; CDR3: CATAFDSLVGNTIYF
size: -; V: TRBV7-2; J: TRBJ2-2; CDR3: CASSLNGQPNTGELFF
size: few; V: TRBV6-5; J: TRBJ1-2; CDR3: CASTQTGGNNYGYTF
size: once; V: TRBV24-1; J: TRBJ1-5; CDR3: CATSGRSGNQPQHF
size: -; V: TRBV20-1; J: TRBJ1-2; CDR3: CSASRENYGYTF
size: -; V: TRBV6-2/TRBV6-3; J: TRBJ1-1; CDR3: CASSRSPGGGTEAFF
size: -; V: TRBV29-1; J: TRBJ1-1; CDR3: CTARGYDTEAFF
size: -; V: TRBV2; J: TRBJ1-5; CDR3: CASSEMGQGMNDQPQHF
size: -; V: TRBV2; J: TRBJ2-3; CDR3: CASRLAGRSSDTQYF
size: -; V: TRBV12-5; J: TRBJ2-1; CDR3: CASGQGWEQFF
size: -; V: TRBV19; J: TRBJ1-5; CDR3: CASRAGQGGNQPQHF
size: -; V: TRBV5-1; J: TRBJ1-5; CDR3: CASSPGGVTGWYQPQHF